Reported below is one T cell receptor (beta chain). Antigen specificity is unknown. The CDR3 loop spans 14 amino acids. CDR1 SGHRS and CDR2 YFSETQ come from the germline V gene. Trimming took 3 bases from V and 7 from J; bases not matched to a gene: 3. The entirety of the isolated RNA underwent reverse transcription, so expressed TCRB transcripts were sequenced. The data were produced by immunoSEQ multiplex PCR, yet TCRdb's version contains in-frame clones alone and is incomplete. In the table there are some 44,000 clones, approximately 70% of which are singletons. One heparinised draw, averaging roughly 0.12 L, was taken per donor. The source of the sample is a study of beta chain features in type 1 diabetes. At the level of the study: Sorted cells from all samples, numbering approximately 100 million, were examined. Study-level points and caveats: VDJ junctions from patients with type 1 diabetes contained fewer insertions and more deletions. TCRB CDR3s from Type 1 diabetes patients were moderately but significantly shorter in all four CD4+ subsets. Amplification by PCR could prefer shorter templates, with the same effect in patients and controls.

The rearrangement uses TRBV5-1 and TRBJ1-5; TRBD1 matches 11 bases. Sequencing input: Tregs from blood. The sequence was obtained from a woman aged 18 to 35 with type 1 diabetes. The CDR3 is CASSWGTGGQPQHF. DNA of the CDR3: TGCGCCAGCAGCTGGGGGACAGGGGGGCAGCCCCAGCATTTT.